Included here is one TCR beta chain sequence, with context. The authors diagnosed from clinical symptoms, serum thyroxine, TRAb, thyroid ultrasound and orbital computed tomography. V was shortened by 5 bases and J by 13 bases, with 13 bases between the two germline ends. The CDR3 has 12 residues. The germline gives CDR1 SGDLS, CDR2 YYNGEE. This sample is part of a study of Graves' ophthalmopathy and Graves' hyperthyroidism. Amplified TCR beta CDR3 regions were obtained using RNA transcripts as template. First-round RT-PCR with HTBI primers preceded a second-round multiplex PCR. TCRdb called the multiplex PCR reads again in MiXCR, with one record for every CDR3 protein. The sample carries roughly 700,000 distinct CDR3 sequences, 40% recorded once.

The sequenced material came from peripheral blood. The chain joins TRBV9 to TRBJ1-6, with D uncertain. The clonotype originates from an adult man with Graves' ophthalmopathy. The CDR3 spells CASSYTWQPLHF. CDR3 nucleotides: TGTGCCAGCAGTTACACCTGGCAGCCCCTCCACTTT. Together with reference TRBV9 and TRBJ1-6, the CDR3 gives the full variable domain: DSGVTQTPKHLITATGQRVTLRCSPRSGDLSVYWYQQSLDQGLQFLIQYYNGEERAKGNILERFSAQQFPDLHSELNLSSLELGDSALYFCASSYTWQPLHFGNGTRLTVT.